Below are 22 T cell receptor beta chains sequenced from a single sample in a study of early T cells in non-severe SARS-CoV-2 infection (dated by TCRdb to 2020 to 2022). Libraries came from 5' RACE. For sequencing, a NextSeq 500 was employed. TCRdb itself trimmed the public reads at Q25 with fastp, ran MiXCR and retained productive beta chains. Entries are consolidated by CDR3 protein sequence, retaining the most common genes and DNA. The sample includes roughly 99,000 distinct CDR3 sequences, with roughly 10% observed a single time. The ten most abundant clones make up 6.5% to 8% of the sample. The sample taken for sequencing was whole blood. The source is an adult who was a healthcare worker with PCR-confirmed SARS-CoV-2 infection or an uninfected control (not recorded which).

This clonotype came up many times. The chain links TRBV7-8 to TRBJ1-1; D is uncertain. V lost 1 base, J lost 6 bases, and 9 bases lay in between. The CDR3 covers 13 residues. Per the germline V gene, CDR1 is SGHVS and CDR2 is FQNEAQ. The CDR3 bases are TGTGCCAGCAGCTTAGGTCTGGGCCCTGAAGCTTTCTTT. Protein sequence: CASSLGLGPEAFF. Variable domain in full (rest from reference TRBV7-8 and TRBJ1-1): GAGVSQSPRYKVAKRGQDVALRCDPISGHVSLFWYQQALGQGPEFLTYFQNEAQLDKSGLPSDRFFAERPEGSVSTLKIQRTQQEDSAVYLCASSLGLGPEAFFGQGTRLTVV.

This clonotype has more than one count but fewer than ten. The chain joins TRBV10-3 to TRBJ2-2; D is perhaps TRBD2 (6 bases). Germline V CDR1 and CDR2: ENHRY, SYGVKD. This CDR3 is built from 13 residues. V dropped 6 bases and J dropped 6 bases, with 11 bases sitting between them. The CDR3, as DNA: TGTGCCATCAGGCGGGACCCCCCCGGGGAGCTGTTTTTT. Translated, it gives CAIRRDPPGELFF.

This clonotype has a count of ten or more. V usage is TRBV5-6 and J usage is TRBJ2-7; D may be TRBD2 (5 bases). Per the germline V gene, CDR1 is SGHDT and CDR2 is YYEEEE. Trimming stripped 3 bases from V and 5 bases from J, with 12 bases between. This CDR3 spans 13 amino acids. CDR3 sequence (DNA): TGTGCCAGCAGCTCGCTTCGGGGAGACGAGCAGTACTTC. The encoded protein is CASSSLRGDEQYF.

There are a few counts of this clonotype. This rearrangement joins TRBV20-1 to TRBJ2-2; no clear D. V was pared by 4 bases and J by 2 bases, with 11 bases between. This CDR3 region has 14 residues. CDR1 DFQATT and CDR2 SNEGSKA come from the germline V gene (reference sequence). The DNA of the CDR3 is TGCAGTGCTACGGACGGGCCAAACACCGGGGAGCTGTTTTTT. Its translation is CSATDGPNTGELFF.

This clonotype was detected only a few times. CDR3 protein: CASTTRGFGEQYF. The CDR3 nucleotides read TGTGCCAGCACCACTCGGGGTTTCGGCGAGCAGTACTTC. The chain carries TRBV6-2 or TRBV6-3 and TRBJ2-7; weak D call: TRBD2 (5 bases). The germline gives CDR1 MNHEY, CDR2 SVGEGT. V was shortened by 7 bases and J by 6 bases, with 16 bases between the two germline ends. The CDR3 length is 13 residues.

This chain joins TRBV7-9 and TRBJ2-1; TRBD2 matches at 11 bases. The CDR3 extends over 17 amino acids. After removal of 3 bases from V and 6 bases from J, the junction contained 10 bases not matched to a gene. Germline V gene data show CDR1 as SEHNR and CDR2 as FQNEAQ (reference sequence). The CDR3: CASSLSSGRVWANEQFF. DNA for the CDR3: TGTGCCAGCAGCTTGAGTAGCGGGAGGGTTTGGGCCAATGAGCAGTTCTTC.

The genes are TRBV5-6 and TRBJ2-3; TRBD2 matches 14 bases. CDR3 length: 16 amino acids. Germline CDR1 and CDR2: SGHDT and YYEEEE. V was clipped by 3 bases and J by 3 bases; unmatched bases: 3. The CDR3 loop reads CASSWGLAGVTDTQYF. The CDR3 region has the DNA TGTGCCAGCAGCTGGGGACTAGCGGGAGTAACAGATACGCAGTATTTT. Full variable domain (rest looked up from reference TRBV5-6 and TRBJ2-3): DAGVTQSPTHLIKTRGQQVTLRCSPKSGHDTVSWYQQALGQGPQFIFQYYEEEERQRGNFPDRFSGHQFPNYSSELNVNALLLGDSALYLCASSWGLAGVTDTQYFGPGTRLTVL.

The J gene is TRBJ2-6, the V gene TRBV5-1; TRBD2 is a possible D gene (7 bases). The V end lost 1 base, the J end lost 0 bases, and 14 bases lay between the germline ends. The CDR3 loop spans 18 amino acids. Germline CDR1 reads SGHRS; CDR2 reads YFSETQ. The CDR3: CASSLLGGAPSGANVLTF. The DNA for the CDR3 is TGCGCCAGCAGCTTGTTAGGGGGGGCGCCCTCTGGGGCCAACGTCCTGACTTTC.

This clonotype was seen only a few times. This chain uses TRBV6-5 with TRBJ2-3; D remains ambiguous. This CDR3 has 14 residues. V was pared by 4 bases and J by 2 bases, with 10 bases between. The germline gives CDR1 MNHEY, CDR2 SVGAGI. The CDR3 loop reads CASSFSGLTDTQYF. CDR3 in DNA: TGTGCCAGCAGTTTTTCAGGCCTCACAGATACGCAGTATTTT.

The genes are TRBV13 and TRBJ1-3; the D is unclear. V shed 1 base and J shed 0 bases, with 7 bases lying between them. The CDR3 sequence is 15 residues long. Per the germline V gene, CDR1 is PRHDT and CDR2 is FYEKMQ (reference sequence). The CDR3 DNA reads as TGTGCCAGCAGCTTAGTAGGTCACTCTGGAAACACCATATATTTT. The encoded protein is CASSLVGHSGNTIYF.

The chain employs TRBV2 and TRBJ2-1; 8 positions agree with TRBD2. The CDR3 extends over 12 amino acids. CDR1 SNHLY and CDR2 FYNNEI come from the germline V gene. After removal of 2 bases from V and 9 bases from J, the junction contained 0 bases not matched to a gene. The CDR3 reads CASSERGGEQFF. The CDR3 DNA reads TGTGCCAGCAGTGAACGGGGGGGTGAGCAGTTCTTC.

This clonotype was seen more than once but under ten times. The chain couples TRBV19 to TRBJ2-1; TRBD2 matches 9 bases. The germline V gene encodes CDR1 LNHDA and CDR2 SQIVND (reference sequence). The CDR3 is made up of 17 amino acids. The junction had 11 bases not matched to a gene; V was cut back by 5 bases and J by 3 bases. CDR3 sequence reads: CASSPRKTSGYYNEQFF. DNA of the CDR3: TGTGCCAGTAGTCCTCGTAAGACTAGCGGCTACTACAATGAGCAGTTCTTC.

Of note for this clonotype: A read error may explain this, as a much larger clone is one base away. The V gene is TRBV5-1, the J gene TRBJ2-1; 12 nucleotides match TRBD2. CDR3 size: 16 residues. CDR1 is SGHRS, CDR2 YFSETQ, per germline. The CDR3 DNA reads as TGCACCAGCAGCTCCCGACTAGCGGGAGTTTTTTATGAGCAGTTCTTC. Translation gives CTSSSRLAGVFYEQFF. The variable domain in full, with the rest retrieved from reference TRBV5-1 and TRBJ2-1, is KAGVTQTPRYLIKTRGQQVTLSCSPISGHRSVSWYQQTPGQGLQFLFEYFSETQRNKGNFPGRFSGRQFSNSRSEMNVSTLELGDSALYLCTSSSRLAGVFYEQFFGPGTRLTVL.

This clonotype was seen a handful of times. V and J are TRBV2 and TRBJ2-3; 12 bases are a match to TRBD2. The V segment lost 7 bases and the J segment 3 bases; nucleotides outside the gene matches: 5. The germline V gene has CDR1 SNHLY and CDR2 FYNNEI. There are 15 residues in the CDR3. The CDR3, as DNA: TGTGCCAGCATGCTAGCGGGAGGGCCAACAGATACGCAGTATTTT. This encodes CASMLAGGPTDTQYF. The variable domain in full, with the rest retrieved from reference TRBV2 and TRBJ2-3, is EPEVTQTPSHQVTQMGQEVILRCVPISNHLYFYWYRQILGQKVEFLVSFYNNEISEKSEIFDDQFSVERPDGSNFTLKIRSTKLEDSAMYFCASMLAGGPTDTQYFGPGTRLTVL.

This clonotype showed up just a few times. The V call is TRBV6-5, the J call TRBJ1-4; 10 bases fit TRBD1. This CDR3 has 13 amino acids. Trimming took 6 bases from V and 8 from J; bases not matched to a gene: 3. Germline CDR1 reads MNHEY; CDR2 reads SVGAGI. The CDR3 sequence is CASSGTGVEKLFF. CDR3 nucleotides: TGTGCCAGCAGCGGGACAGGGGTGGAAAAACTGTTTTTT.

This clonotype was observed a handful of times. CDR3 in amino acids: CASSPRTGGRETQYF. CDR3 sequence (DNA): TGTGCCAGCAGCCCACGGACAGGGGGCAGGGAGACCCAGTACTTC. V gene TRBV14 combines with J gene TRBJ2-5, with TRBD1 matching over 11 bases. The CDR3 sequence is 15 residues long. V lost 4 bases and J lost 5; bases outside the gene matches: 6. Germline loops: CDR1 SGHDN, CDR2 FVKESK.

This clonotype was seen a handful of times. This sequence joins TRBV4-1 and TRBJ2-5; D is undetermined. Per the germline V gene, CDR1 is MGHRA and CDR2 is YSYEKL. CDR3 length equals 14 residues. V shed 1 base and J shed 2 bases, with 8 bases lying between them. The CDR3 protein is CASSQGLWQETQYF. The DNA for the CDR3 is TGCGCCAGCAGCCAAGGTCTCTGGCAAGAGACCCAGTACTTC.

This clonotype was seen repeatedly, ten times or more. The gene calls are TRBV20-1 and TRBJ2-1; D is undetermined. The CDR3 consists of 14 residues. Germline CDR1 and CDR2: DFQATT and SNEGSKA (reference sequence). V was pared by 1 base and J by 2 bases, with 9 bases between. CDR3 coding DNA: TGCAGTGCTAGAGTTATTGGTGCCTACAATGAGCAGTTCTTC. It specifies CSARVIGAYNEQFF.

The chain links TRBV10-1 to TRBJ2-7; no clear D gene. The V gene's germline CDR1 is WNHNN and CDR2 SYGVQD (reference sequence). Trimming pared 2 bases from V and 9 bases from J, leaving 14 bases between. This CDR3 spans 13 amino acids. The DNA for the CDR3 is TGCGCCAGCAGTGAGGGCCGGACGTCGAGGCAGTACTTC. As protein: CASSEGRTSRQYF.

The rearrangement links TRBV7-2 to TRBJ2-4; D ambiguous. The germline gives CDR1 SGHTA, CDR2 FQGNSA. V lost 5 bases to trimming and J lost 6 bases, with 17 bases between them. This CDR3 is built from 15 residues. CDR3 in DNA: TGTGCCAGCAGCCCATTTACGGAGTTATTAAACATTCAGTACTTC. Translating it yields CASSPFTELLNIQYF.

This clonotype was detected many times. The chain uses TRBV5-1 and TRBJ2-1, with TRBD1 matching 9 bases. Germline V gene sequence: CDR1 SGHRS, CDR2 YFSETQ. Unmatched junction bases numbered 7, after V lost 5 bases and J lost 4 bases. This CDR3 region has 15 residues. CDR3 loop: CASRPQGAPYNEQFF. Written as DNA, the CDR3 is TGCGCCAGCAGACCACAGGGGGCGCCTTACAATGAGCAGTTCTTC.

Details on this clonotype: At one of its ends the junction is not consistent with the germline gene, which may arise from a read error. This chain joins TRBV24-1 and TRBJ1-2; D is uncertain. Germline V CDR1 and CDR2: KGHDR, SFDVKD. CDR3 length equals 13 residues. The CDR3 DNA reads TGTGCCGCCAGTGATTTGCGCGGATATGGCTACACCTTC. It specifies CAASDLRGYGYTF.